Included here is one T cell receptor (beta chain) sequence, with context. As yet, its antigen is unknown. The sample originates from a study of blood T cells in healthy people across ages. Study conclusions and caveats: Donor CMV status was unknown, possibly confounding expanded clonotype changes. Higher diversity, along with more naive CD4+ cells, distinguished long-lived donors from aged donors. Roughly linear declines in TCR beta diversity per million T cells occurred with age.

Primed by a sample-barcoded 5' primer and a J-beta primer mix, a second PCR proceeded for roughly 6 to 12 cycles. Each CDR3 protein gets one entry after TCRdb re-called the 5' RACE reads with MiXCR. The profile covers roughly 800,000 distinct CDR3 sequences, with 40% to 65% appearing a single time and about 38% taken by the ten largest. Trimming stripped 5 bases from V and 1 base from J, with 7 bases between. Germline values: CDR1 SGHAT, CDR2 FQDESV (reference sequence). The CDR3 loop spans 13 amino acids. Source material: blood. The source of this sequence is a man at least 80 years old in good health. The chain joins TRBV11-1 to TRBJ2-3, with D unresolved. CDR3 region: CASSARRTDTQYF. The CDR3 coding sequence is TGTGCCAGCAGCGCGCGGCGCACAGATACGCAGTATTTT.